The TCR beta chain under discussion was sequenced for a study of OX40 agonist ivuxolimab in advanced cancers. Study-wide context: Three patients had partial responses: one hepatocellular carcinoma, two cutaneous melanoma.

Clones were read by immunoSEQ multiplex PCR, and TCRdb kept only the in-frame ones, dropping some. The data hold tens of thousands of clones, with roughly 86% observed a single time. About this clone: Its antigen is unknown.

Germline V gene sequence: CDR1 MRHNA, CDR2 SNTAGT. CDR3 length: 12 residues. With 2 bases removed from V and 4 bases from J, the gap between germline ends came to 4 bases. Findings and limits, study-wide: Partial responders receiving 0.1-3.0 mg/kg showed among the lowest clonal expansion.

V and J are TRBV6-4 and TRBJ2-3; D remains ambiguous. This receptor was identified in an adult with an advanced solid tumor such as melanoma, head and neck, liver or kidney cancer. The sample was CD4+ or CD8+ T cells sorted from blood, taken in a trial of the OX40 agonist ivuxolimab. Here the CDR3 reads CASSDLADTQYF. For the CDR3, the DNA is TGTGCCAGCAGTGACCTAGCAGATACGCAGTATTTT.